This section outlines one TCR beta chain sequence together with its context. No antigen is known for it. The input lacks base qualities; no much larger clone sits a single base away. This entry belongs to a study of Graves' ophthalmopathy and Graves' hyperthyroidism (dated 2018 in TCRdb). Turning to the overall study: Hyperthyroidism was defined as stable when no progression to ophthalmopathy occurred within 18 months of follow-up. To tell Graves' ophthalmopathy apart from Graves' hyperthyroidism, and to predict which patients would progress to ophthalmopathy, the study relied on TCR beta repertoire signatures. In total, approximately 140 blood samples were TCR-sequenced: 43 ophthalmopathy, under 85 hyperthyroidism and some 17 hyperthyroidism-to-ophthalmopathy patients. To explore V-J signatures that separate ophthalmopathy from hyperthyroidism, a discovery set of about a hundred patients was enrolled, consisting of about 45 with ophthalmopathy and about 60 with stable hyperthyroidism. An independent validation cohort was composed of 18 hyperthyroidism patients and around 16 patients who later progressed from hyperthyroidism to ophthalmopathy. T-cell repertoires of thyroid tissue and blood were compared in five or six hyperthyroidism patients. Once sampling was done, hyperthyroidism patients were given methimazole at a starting dose of 30 mg daily, while ophthalmopathy patients were given high-dose intravenous methylprednisolone.

Trimming removed 6 bases from V and 1 base from J, leaving 15 bases between the germline ends. Including cysteine and phenylalanine, the CDR3 has 14 amino acids. Only the CDR3 region is kept as DNA, spanning 42 bases read in frame from base 1. The germline V gene (reference sequence) yields DFQATT for CDR1 and SNEGSKA for CDR2. Findings and caveats that apply to the study as a whole: No statistical method was used to set the sample size in advance, and the investigators knew which group each participant was assigned to. Most expanded thyroid clonotypes with frequency above 0.001 were also detected in blood, suggesting blood repertoires may reflect the thyroid immune response. The 13-signature model separated ophthalmopathy from stable hyperthyroidism with approximately 90% sensitivity and 81% to 82% specificity in cross-validation, and 80%/75% in the test set. In validation, the model predicted ophthalmopathy progression with about 70% sensitivity and approximately 75% specificity; 12 predicted patients were CT-confirmed with GO in a median of approximately six months.

For repertoire sequencing, the TCR beta CDR3 regions were amplified from RNA transcripts. The first round of RT-PCR was done with HTBI primers and the Qiagen OneStep RT-PCR kit, and was followed by a second round of multiplex PCR, then size selection and purification. Libraries were sequenced paired-end with 100 bp reads on an Illumina HiSeq2000. As for how the authors treated the data: Reads were processed with SOAPnuke, discarding reads with adapters, uncalled bases, mean Phred below 15, or no exact constant-primer or identifier match. COPE v1.2.5 was used to merge the high-quality paired reads. Unique nucleotide sequences were defined as clonotypes and aligned to IMGT TRB V, D and J references using MiTCR v1.1. Analysis was restricted to V-J combinations with a frequency above 0.0001, which covered roughly 99% of repertoires. For each V-J combination, a TCR clonal expansion and chaos score was defined as F50 clonal expansion divided by the chaos observed in the TCRdist matrix. Welch's t-statistics and random forest were used to reduce the features to about a dozen V-J combinations, which were then used as input to a naive Bayes classifier. Thyroid-blood repertoire similarity was quantified with the Morisita-Horn index. In TCRdb, the public reads were trimmed at Q25 with fastp and aligned with MiXCR, with productive beta chains retained. Rows with a matching CDR3 protein are joined into one entry that keeps the most common DNA and genes. TCRdb, rather than the study authors, made the V and J calls. Across this sample there are around 1,200,000 distinct CDR3 sequences, with 36% seen only once. The ten top clones hold roughly 10% of the sample.

Hyperthyroidism patients were newly diagnosed, with disease duration under 2 months, and aged 18 to 65 years. Patients were excluded if they had other autoimmune diseases, uncontrolled infections, pregnancy or lactation. Diagnosis relied on clinical symptoms, serum thyroxine, TRAb, thyroid ultrasound and orbital computed tomography. Trizol reagent was used to extract the total RNA, and its quality was then checked on an Agilent 2100 Bioanalyzer. The specimen was peripheral blood or thyroid tissue (not recorded which). This TCR derives from an adult man with Graves' hyperthyroidism. Rearrangement joined TRBV20-1 to TRBJ2-5; the D gene identity is not certain. The DNA sequence follows: TGCAGTGCACGCCTGACGCATACCCAAGAGACCCAGTACTTC. This is translated as CSARLTHTQETQYF.